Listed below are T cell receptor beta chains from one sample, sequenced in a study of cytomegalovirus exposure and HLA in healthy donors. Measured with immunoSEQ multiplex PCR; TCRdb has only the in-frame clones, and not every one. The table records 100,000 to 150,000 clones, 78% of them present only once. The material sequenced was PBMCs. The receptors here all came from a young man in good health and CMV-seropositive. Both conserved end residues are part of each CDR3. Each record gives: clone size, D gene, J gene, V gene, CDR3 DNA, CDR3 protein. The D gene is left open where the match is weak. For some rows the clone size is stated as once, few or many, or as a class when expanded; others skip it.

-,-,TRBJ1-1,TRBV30,TGTGCCTGGAGTGCCCATCTGAACACTGAAGCTTTCTTT,CAWSAHLNTEAFF
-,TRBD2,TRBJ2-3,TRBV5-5,TGTGCCAGCAGCTTAGCGGGGGGACTCACAGATACGCAGTATTTT,CASSLAGGLTDTQYF
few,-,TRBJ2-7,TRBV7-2,TGTGCCAGCAGCTTAAGTTTGGGCTGGGAGCAGTACTTC,CASSLSLGWEQYF
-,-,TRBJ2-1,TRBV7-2,TGTGCCAGCAGCTCCGTCCTGGCTGAGCAGTTCTTC,CASSSVLAEQFF
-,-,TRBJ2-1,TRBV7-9,TGTGCCAGCAGCTTAGCGCAACTAGCAGACAACCGGCATGAGCAGTTCTTC,CASSLAQLADNRHEQFF
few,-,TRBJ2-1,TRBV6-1,TGTGCCAGCAGTGAAGCGCTTGCTGGGGCTAGCGTTAACAATGAGCAGTTCTTC,CASSEALAGASVNNEQFF
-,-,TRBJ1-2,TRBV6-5,TGTGCCAGCAGTTACACGGGGGGCGATGGCTACACCTTC,CASSYTGGDGYTF
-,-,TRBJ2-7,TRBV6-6,TGTGCCAGCAGTTCCATCGGGACAACCCCTTACGAGCAGTACTTC,CASSSIGTTPYEQYF
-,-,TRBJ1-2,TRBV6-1,TGTGCCAGCAGTGAAGGGCCTCGGGGATATGGCTACACCTTC,CASSEGPRGYGYTF
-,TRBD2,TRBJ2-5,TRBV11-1,TGTGCCAGCAGGTCTACTGCGGGGGGCACCCAGTACTTC,CASRSTAGGTQYF
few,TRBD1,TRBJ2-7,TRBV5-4,TGTGCCAGCAGGAACAGCAGACAGGGGGCCCTACCCGACGAGCAGTACTTC,CASRNSRQGALPDEQYF